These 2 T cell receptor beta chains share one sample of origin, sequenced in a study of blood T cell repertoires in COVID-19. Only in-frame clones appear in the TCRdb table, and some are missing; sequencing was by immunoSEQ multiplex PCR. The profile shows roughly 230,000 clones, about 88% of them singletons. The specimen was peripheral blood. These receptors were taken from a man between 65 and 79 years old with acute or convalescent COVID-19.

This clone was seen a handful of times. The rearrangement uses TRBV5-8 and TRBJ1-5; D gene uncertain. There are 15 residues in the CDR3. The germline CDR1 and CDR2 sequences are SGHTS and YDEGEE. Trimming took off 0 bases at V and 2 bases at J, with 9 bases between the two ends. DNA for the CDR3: TGTGCCAGCAGCTTGGGTCCAGTCGGCAATCAGCCCCAGCATTTT. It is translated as CASSLGPVGNQPQHF.

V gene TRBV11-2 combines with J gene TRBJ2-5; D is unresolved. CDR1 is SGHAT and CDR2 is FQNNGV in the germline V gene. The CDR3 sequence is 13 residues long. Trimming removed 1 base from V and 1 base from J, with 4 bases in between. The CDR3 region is CASSLGLQETQYF. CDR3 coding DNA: TGTGCCAGCAGCTTAGGTCTCCAAGAGACCCAGTACTTC. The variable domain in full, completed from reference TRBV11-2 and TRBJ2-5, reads EAGVAQSPRYKIIEKRQSVAFWCNPISGHATLYWYQQILGQGPKLLIQFQNNGVVDDSQLPKDRFSAERLKGVDSTLKIQPAKLEDSAVYLCASSLGLQETQYFGPGTRLLVL.